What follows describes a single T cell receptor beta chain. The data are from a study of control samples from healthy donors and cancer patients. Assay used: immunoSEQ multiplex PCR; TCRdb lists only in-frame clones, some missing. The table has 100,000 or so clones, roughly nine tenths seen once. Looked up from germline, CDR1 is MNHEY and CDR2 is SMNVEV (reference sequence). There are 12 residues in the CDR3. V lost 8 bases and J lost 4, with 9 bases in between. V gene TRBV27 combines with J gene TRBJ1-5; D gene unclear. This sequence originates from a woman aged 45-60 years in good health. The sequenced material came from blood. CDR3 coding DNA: TGTGCCAGCCGTAAAGAAAATCAGCCCCAGCATTTT. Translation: CASRKENQPQHF.